The 29 T cell receptor beta chains listed next were all sequenced from one sample in a study of long-term antiretroviral therapy in people with HIV. With survey level as its setting, the immunoSEQ assay was v3.0. Data came from immunoSEQ multiplex PCR; TCRdb stores just in-frame clones and leaves some out. The sample includes about 29,000 clones, over 80% of them seen just once. Specimen: unsorted PBMCs, collected 3.2 years before starting antiretroviral therapy. The receptors originated from a man in his fifties with HIV.

J is TRBJ1-2 and V is TRBV6-4, with D perhaps matching TRBD1 (6 bases). CDR1 and CDR2 (germline): MRHNA, SNTAGT. Trimming left V 6 bases short and J 8 bases short, with 19 bases between. The CDR3 consists of 14 residues. CDR3 coding DNA: TGTGCCAGCAGCGCCGATACAGGGTATGGAGGCTACACCTTC. This sequence encodes CASSADTGYGGYTF.

The rearrangement uses TRBV21-1 and TRBJ2-7; the table assigns TRBD1, which was not confirmed against the DNA. TRBV21-1 is a pseudogene. The CDR3 spans 20 residues. The CDR3 nucleotides read TGTGCCAGCAGCAAAGCGAGGTCCCGGGACAGGGGGCGGAGCTCCTACGAGCAGTACTTC. It yields the protein CASSKARSRDRGRSSYEQYF.

The gene calls are TRBV11-2 and TRBJ1-6, with D unresolved. With 4 bases removed from V and 9 bases from J, the gap between germline ends came to 13 bases. Per germline, CDR1 SGHAT and CDR2 FQNNGV. CDR3 length: 14 amino acids. CDR3 in DNA: TGTGCCAGCAGCTCCGTCGGTATGGGTTCACCCCTCCACTTT. Translated: CASSSVGMGSPLHF.

This clone was counted once. The CDR3 DNA reads as TGTGCCACCAGCAGCGCCGGGACAGGTGTATACATTCAGTACTTC. This sequence encodes CATSSAGTGVYIQYF. The chain combines TRBV15 with TRBJ2-4; 8 bases agree with TRBD1. The CDR3 covers 15 residues. Germline CDR1 and CDR2: LNHNV and YYDKDF (reference sequence). V lost 3 bases, J lost 8 bases, and 9 bases stayed unmatched.

This clone was picked up one time. Written as DNA, the CDR3 is TGTGCCAGCAGTTACGGCCCTAGCGGGTACAATGAGCAGTTCTTC. It yields the protein CASSYGPSGYNEQFF. This chain joins TRBV6-5 and TRBJ2-1; 8 bases line up with TRBD2. The CDR3 is made up of 15 amino acids. The V gene end was trimmed by 2 bases and the J gene end by 4 bases; junction bases not matched to a gene: 4. Germline CDR1 and CDR2: MNHEY and SVGAGI.

This chain uses TRBV5-1 with TRBJ2-5; TRBD1 might be the D (5 bases). The length of the CDR3 is 15 residues. CDR1 SGHRS and CDR2 YFSETQ come from the germline V gene. V was pared by 1 base and J by 1 base, with 11 bases between. The CDR3, as DNA: TGCGCCAGCAGCTTGCCGGCAGGGTTCCAAGAGACCCAGTACTTC. This codes for CASSLPAGFQETQYF.

The chain employs TRBV19 and TRBJ1-2; TRBD1 matches at 9 bases. Looked up from germline, CDR1 is LNHDA and CDR2 is SQIVND (reference sequence). There are 17 residues in the CDR3. The V and J ends lost 4 bases and 0 bases, in that order; junction bases with no gene match: 9. The DNA for the CDR3 is TGTGCCAGTAGTACAAACGGACAGGGGAAAGCTAACTATGGCTACACCTTC. Translating it yields CASSTNGQGKANYGYTF.

The chain is built from TRBV9 and TRBJ2-3; D tentatively reads TRBD1 or TRBD2 (6 bases each). The V end was cut by 3 bases, the J end by 4 bases, with 9 bases between. The germline V gene has CDR1 SGDLS and CDR2 YYNGEE. The CDR3 runs 13 residues. The CDR3 loop is CASSEGGPDTQYF. CDR3 in DNA: TGTGCCAGCAGCGAGGGGGGACCAGATACGCAGTATTTT. The full variable domain, rest sourced from reference TRBV9 and TRBJ2-3, is DSGVTQTPKHLITATGQRVTLRCSPRSGDLSVYWYQQSLDQGLQFLIQYYNGEERAKGNILERFSAQQFPDLHSELNLSSLELGDSALYFCASSEGGPDTQYFGPGTRLTVL.

This clone came up a few times. The rearrangement joins TRBV7-6 to TRBJ1-1; 10 bases align to TRBD1. The germline V gene encodes CDR1 SGHVS and CDR2 FNYEAQ. With 5 bases clipped from V and 8 bases from J, the junction kept 2 bases outside the gene matches. The CDR3 consists of 12 residues. The CDR3 DNA reads TGTGCCAGCAGCCGGGACAGGGGAGAAGCTTTCTTT. Translated, it gives CASSRDRGEAFF.

The chain carries TRBV27 and TRBJ2-3, with 10 bases lining up with TRBD2. Germline CDR1 is MNHEY and CDR2 is SMNVEV (reference sequence). The CDR3 contains 17 residues. V shed 1 base and J 5 bases; nucleotides not matched to a gene: 9. This CDR3 reads CASSLYLAGVQGDTQYF. For the CDR3, the DNA is TGTGCCAGCAGTTTATATCTAGCGGGGGTGCAGGGAGATACGCAGTATTTT.

The chain links TRBV5-1 to TRBJ1-3; TRBD1 matches 9 bases. This CDR3 is 14 amino acids long. The V and J ends lost 7 bases and 8 bases, in that order; junction bases with no gene match: 10. Germline V gene sequence: CDR1 SGHRS, CDR2 YFSETQ. DNA of the CDR3: TGCGCCAGCGGACAGGGGACATTTACGGACACCATATATTTT. It codes for CASGQGTFTDTIYF.

The table lists this clone with a count of one. The chain joins TRBV30 to TRBJ2-7; possible D gene TRBD2, 6 bases. Germline V gene sequence: CDR1 GTSNPN, CDR2 SVGIG (reference sequence). V lost 1 base to trimming and J lost 11 bases, with 12 bases between them. CDR3 size: 11 residues. As DNA, the CDR3 is TGTGCCTGGAGTGAGGCGCGGGAAAAGTACTTC. As protein: CAWSEAREKYF.

The chain carries TRBV6-5 and TRBJ2-2, with 10 bases matching TRBD2. This CDR3 region has 16 residues. CDR1 is MNHEY, CDR2 SVGAGI, per germline. The trim removed 0 bases at V and 9 bases at J, leaving 7 bases unmatched. The chain's CDR3 is CASSYSASGSSRELFF. The CDR3 nucleotides read TGTGCCAGCAGTTACTCGGCTAGCGGGAGTTCCAGGGAGCTGTTTTTT.

This clone was detected only once. This rearrangement joins TRBV7-1 to TRBJ1-2, with a weak D call TRBD1 (6 bases). TRBV7-1 is marked as an open reading frame, function uncertain. This CDR3 comprises 13 residues. Between the trimmed V and J ends, which lost 6 bases and 3 bases, there was a span of 11 bases. The CDR3 here is CASRGRGDYGYTF. CDR3 nucleotide sequence: TGTGCCAGCAGGGGCAGGGGAGACTATGGCTACACCTTC.

The table lists this clone with a few counts. The chain is built from TRBV7-3 and TRBJ2-7; the D gene is possibly TRBD1 (6 bases). The CDR3 sequence is 15 residues long. Trimming took 2 bases from V and 2 from J, leaving 13 bases between them. Germline CDR1 reads SGHTA; CDR2 reads FQGTGA. The CDR3, as DNA: TGTGCCAGCAGCTTACAAGGGGGTTTTACCTACGAGCAGTACTTC. It codes for CASSLQGGFTYEQYF. Variable domain in full (rest from reference TRBV7-3 and TRBJ2-7): GAGVSQTPSNKVTEKGKYVELRCDPISGHTALYWYRQSLGQGPEFLIYFQGTGAADDSGLPNDRFFAVRPEGSVSTLKIQRTERGDSAVYLCASSLQGGFTYEQYFGPGTRLTVT.

This sequence joins TRBV9 and TRBJ1-1, with no clear D. Germline-derived CDR1 and CDR2 are SGDLS and YYNGEE. V dropped 3 bases and J dropped 1 base, with 7 bases sitting between them. There are 13 residues in the CDR3. Written as DNA, the CDR3 is TGTGCCAGCAGCGCCACATCGAACACTGAAGCTTTCTTT. This gives the protein CASSATSNTEAFF.

The V gene is TRBV5-4, the J gene TRBJ2-7; TRBD1 is a possible D gene (5 bases). Germline V CDR1 and CDR2: SGHNT, YYREEE (reference sequence). CDR3 size: 13 residues. V gave up 0 bases and J gave up 9 bases, with 13 bases separating them. This chain's CDR3 is CASSLDGAGRQYF. The CDR3 nucleotides are TGTGCCAGCAGCTTGGATGGGGCAGGGCGGCAGTACTTC.

The V gene is TRBV9, the J gene TRBJ1-1; 8 nucleotides line up with TRBD1. Germline CDR1 is SGDLS and CDR2 is YYNGEE. The junction had 7 bases not matched to a gene; V was cut back by 3 bases and J by 3 bases. CDR3 size: 15 residues. Here the CDR3 DNA reads TGTGCCAGCAGCGCGTCAGGGGGCGGTGACACTGAAGCTTTCTTT. This encodes CASSASGGGDTEAFF.

V and J are TRBV5-4 and TRBJ2-2, with D possibly matching TRBD2 (5 bases). The CDR3 consists of 15 residues. V was trimmed by 0 bases and J by 1 base, leaving 7 bases between them. Germline CDR1 is SGHNT and CDR2 is YYREEE (reference sequence). CDR3 coding DNA: TGTGCCAGCAGCTTGGTGAGCGGGAACACCGGGGAGCTGTTTTTT. Translated, it gives CASSLVSGNTGELFF.

CDR3: CASSPRTGGSYEQYF. The CDR3 DNA reads as TGCGCCAGCAGCCCCCGGACAGGGGGCTCCTACGAGCAGTACTTC. This chain links TRBV5-1 with TRBJ2-7; 10 bases map to TRBD1. There are 15 residues in the CDR3. J lost 0 bases, V lost 4 bases, and 4 bases had no gene match. CDR1 and CDR2 (germline): SGHRS, YFSETQ.

CDR3 sequence: CASSPSSPGHSPNSPLHF. The CDR3 DNA is TGTGCCAGCAGCCCCAGTAGCCCAGGACATTCTCCGAATTCACCCCTCCACTTT. This sequence joins TRBV9 and TRBJ1-6; D perhaps matches TRBD1 (5 bases). Germline values: CDR1 SGDLS, CDR2 YYNGEE. The CDR3 has 18 residues. V was cut by 4 bases and J by 7 bases, with 24 bases left in between.

The genes are TRBV29-1 and TRBJ1-1, with 8 positions matching TRBD1. Per the germline V gene, CDR1 is SQVTM and CDR2 is ANQGSEA. V gave up 4 bases and J gave up 2 bases; unmatched junction bases: 12. The CDR3 is 16 amino acids. DNA of the CDR3: TGCAGCGTTGGGCCGGGACAGGCCCCCTTTAACACTGAAGCTTTCTTT. Translated, it gives CSVGPGQAPFNTEAFF.

This chain uses TRBV10-1 with TRBJ2-3; D ambiguous. Germline CDR1 reads WNHNN; CDR2 reads SYGVQD (reference sequence). The CDR3 has 14 residues. Trimming pared 0 bases from V and 3 bases from J, leaving 7 bases between. CDR3 in amino acids: CASSESLVTDTQYF. For the CDR3, the DNA is TGCGCCAGCAGTGAGTCGTTAGTTACAGATACGCAGTATTTT.

The rearrangement uses TRBV6-1 and TRBJ1-2; D perhaps matches TRBD1 (6 bases). The length of the CDR3 is 13 residues. The V gene lost 6 bases and the J gene lost 8 bases, with 16 bases spanning the gap. Germline values: CDR1 MNHNS, CDR2 SASEGT. The CDR3 reads CASSGSGVRGYTF. CDR3 bases: TGTGCCAGCAGCGGTTCAGGGGTTCGAGGCTACACCTTC.

This clone was counted a few times. The chain joins TRBV7-3 to TRBJ1-1; the D is unclear. The CDR3 runs to 12 residues. With 3 bases removed from V and 5 bases from J, the gap between germline ends came to 7 bases. Germline V gene lookup returns CDR1 SGHTA and CDR2 FQGTGA. The CDR3 sequence is CASSFPGTEAFF. In DNA, the CDR3 is TGTGCCAGCAGCTTCCCGGGGACTGAAGCTTTCTTT. Full variable domain (missing parts from reference TRBV7-3 and TRBJ1-1): GAGVSQTPSNKVTEKGKYVELRCDPISGHTALYWYRQSLGQGPEFLIYFQGTGAADDSGLPNDRFFAVRPEGSVSTLKIQRTERGDSAVYLCASSFPGTEAFFGQGTRLTVV.

V gene TRBV6-1 combines with J gene TRBJ2-6; the match to TRBD1 covers 10 bases. V shed 4 bases and J 0 bases; nucleotides not matched to a gene: 6. Germline CDR1 reads MNHNS; CDR2 reads SASEGT. This CDR3 region has 18 residues. CDR3 nucleotide sequence: TGTGCCAGCAGTGTACGAAGGGACAGGGGCTCTGGGGCCAACGTCCTGACTTTC. It codes for CASSVRRDRGSGANVLTF.

This chain uses TRBV18 with TRBJ1-1, with 7 bases matching TRBD1. The CDR3 is 15 residues long. J gave up 3 bases and V 2 bases, and 6 bases lay outside the gene matches. The V gene's germline CDR1 is KGHSH and CDR2 LQKENI. The CDR3 here is CASSPAGGYDTEAFF. CDR3 sequence (DNA): TGTGCCAGCTCACCAGCAGGGGGATATGACACTGAAGCTTTCTTT.

The chain is built from TRBV29-1 and TRBJ1-1, with TRBD1 as a possible D gene (5 bases). Germline V gene data show CDR1 as SQVTM and CDR2 as ANQGSEA. V lost 4 bases and J lost 5, with 11 bases in between. This CDR3 contains 12 residues. CDR3 protein: CSVVSGVTEAFF. The CDR3 DNA reads TGCAGCGTTGTGTCGGGGGTTACTGAAGCTTTCTTT.

The rearrangement uses TRBV4-2 and TRBJ2-3; TRBD2 matches 7 bases. In germline, CDR1 is LGHNA, CDR2 YNFKEQ. This CDR3 region has 16 residues. The V and J ends lost 2 bases and 4 bases, in that order; junction bases with no gene match: 9. The CDR3 sequence is CASSQKREADPDTQYF. CDR3 bases: TGTGCCAGCAGCCAAAAGCGGGAAGCTGATCCAGATACGCAGTATTTT.